The 20 T cell receptor beta chains presented below share a single source sample, sequenced in a study of blood T cell repertoires in COVID-19. Profiled with immunoSEQ multiplex PCR; TCRdb holds only in-frame clones, not every one. The sample has 200,000 to 250,000 clones; around 80% are singletons. Sequencing used peripheral blood. Receptors originate from a woman older than 75 with acute or convalescent COVID-19.

This rearrangement joins TRBV5-1 to TRBJ1-1, with TRBD1 identical over 7 bases. The germline V gene encodes CDR1 SGHRS and CDR2 YFSETQ. The length of the CDR3 is 10 residues. The V segment lost 10 bases and the J segment 7 bases; nucleotides outside the gene matches: 4. The CDR3 DNA follows: TGCGCCCCCCAGGGGGGTGAAGCTTTCTTT. Translating it yields CAPQGGEAFF.

V and J are TRBV3-1 (or the pseudogene TRBV3-2) and TRBJ2-6; D is perhaps TRBD2 (6 bases). This CDR3 spans 16 amino acids. V dropped 0 bases and J dropped 1 base, with 7 bases sitting between them. Germline V gives CDR1 LGHDT, CDR2 YNNKEL (reference sequence). The CDR3: CASSQDAGSGANVLTF. Here the CDR3 DNA reads TGTGCCAGCAGCCAAGATGCGGGGTCTGGGGCCAACGTCCTGACTTTC.

The rearrangement uses TRBV2 and TRBJ2-3; D perhaps matches TRBD1 (5 bases). CDR1 SNHLY and CDR2 FYNNEI come from the germline V gene. This CDR3 contains 14 residues. V was pared by 6 bases and J by 8 bases, with 18 bases between. The CDR3, as DNA: TGTGCCAGCAGCCTCACAACGCCTCAGGGTACGCAGTATTTT. Translated: CASSLTTPQGTQYF.

The gene calls are TRBV7-3 and TRBJ1-5; possibly TRBD1 for D (6 bases). This CDR3 region has 16 residues. Looked up from germline, CDR1 is SGHTA and CDR2 is FQGTGA. V lost 5 bases to trimming and J lost 0 bases, with 14 bases between them. The CDR3 protein is CASSLQGTGSNQPQHF. CDR3 nucleotide sequence: TGTGCCAGCAGCCTACAGGGAACTGGTAGCAATCAGCCCCAGCATTTT.

The J gene is TRBJ2-5, the V gene TRBV7-2, with D possibly TRBD1 on 6 matching bases. CDR1 SGHTA and CDR2 FQGNSA come from the germline V gene. The CDR3 runs 16 residues. V was clipped by 2 bases and J by 5 bases, with 18 bases between them. This CDR3 reads CASSLFGTPQGETQYF. Written as DNA, the CDR3 is TGTGCCAGCAGCTTATTCGGGACCCCTCAGGGGGAGACCCAGTACTTC.

CDR3 in DNA: TGTGCCAGCAGCCCAACAGGGTTCGGCTACACCTTC. Translating it yields CASSPTGFGYTF. The V and J genes are TRBV7-8 and TRBJ1-2; D is possibly TRBD1 (6 bases). V lost 5 bases and J lost 8, with 12 bases in between. This CDR3 has 12 amino acids. Germline V lookup: CDR1 SGHVS, CDR2 FQNEAQ.

Only a few counts were recorded for this clone. The rearrangement joins TRBV28 to TRBJ1-6; D might be TRBD1 (6 bases). Trimming removed 6 bases at V and 10 bases at J, with 10 bases between. This CDR3 is 12 amino acids long. Looked up from germline, CDR1 is MDHEN and CDR2 is SYDVKM. CDR3 sequence (DNA): TGTGCCAGCAGCACAGGGAAATCACCCCTCCACTTT. This translates into CASSTGKSPLHF. Together with reference TRBV28 and TRBJ1-6, the CDR3 gives the full variable domain: DVKVTQSSRYLVKRTGEKVFLECVQDMDHENMFWYRQDPGLGLRLIYFSYDVKMKEKGDIPEGYSVSREKKERFSLILESASTNQTSMYLCASSTGKSPLHFGNGTRLTVT.

V usage is TRBV18 and J usage is TRBJ1-4; D ambiguous. The V gene lost 2 bases and the J gene lost 8 bases, with 6 bases spanning the gap. The CDR3 runs 12 residues. The germline CDR1 and CDR2 sequences are KGHSH and LQKENI. CDR3 bases: TGTGCCAGCTCACCAGACAAAGAAAAACTGTTTTTT. It specifies CASSPDKEKLFF.

A few counts support this clone. This chain joins TRBV7-2 and TRBJ2-2; 7 nucleotides align to TRBD1. J was trimmed by 4 bases and V by 5 bases; bases with no gene match: 7. This CDR3 is built from 15 residues. Germline lookup yields CDR1 SGHTA and CDR2 FQGNSA. The chain's CDR3 is CASSLPPGGTGELFF. CDR3 nucleotide sequence: TGTGCCAGCAGCCTGCCTCCAGGGGGCACCGGGGAGCTGTTTTTT.

As to this clone: At the DNA level, this CDR3 is encoded by other sequences in the same sample as well. V is TRBV5-1 and J is TRBJ1-2; D not resolved. Germline lookup yields CDR1 SGHRS and CDR2 YFSETQ. This CDR3 has 15 amino acids. The V gene lost 0 bases and the J gene lost 1 base, with 10 bases spanning the gap. The CDR3 bases are TGCGCCAGCAGCTTGGCCCCGGGGAGTAACTATGGCTACACCTTC. It yields the protein CASSLAPGSNYGYTF.

The J gene is TRBJ2-2, the V gene TRBV18; TRBD2 aligns across 7 bases. The CDR3 contains 16 residues. The V segment lost 2 bases and the J segment 4 bases; nucleotides outside the gene matches: 7. CDR1 is KGHSH and CDR2 is LQKENI in the germline V gene. CDR3 region: CASSPMAGVITGELFF. In DNA, the CDR3 is TGTGCCAGCTCACCAATGGCGGGAGTTATCACCGGGGAGCTGTTTTTT.

The rearrangement links TRBV19 to TRBJ1-2; the match to TRBD1 covers 8 bases. Germline V gene data show CDR1 as LNHDA and CDR2 as SQIVND (reference sequence). This CDR3 spans 14 amino acids. V trimming: 6 bases; J trimming: 3 bases; junction bases outside the gene matches: 6. CDR3 coding DNA: TGTGCCAGTAGACAAACAGGGGGAGACTATGGCTACACCTTC. As protein: CASRQTGGDYGYTF.

The chain has TRBV7-9 and TRBJ1-2; 9 nucleotides line up with TRBD1. V shed 5 bases and J 4 bases; nucleotides not matched to a gene: 14. The CDR3 covers 17 residues. The germline CDR1 and CDR2 sequences are SEHNR and FQNEAQ (reference sequence). CDR3 amino acids: CASSPHRDRAPAYGYTF. CDR3 DNA: TGTGCCAGCAGCCCACACCGGGACAGGGCCCCAGCCTATGGCTACACCTTC. The whole variable domain, filled in from reference TRBV7-9 and TRBJ1-2, reads DTGVSQNPRHKITKRGQNVTFRCDPISEHNRLYWYRQTLGQGPEFLTYFQNEAQLEKSRLLSDRFSAERPKGSFSTLEIQRTEQGDSAMYLCASSPHRDRAPAYGYTFGSGTRLTVV.

The V call is TRBV7-2, the J call TRBJ1-5; TRBD1 matches 10 bases. In germline, CDR1 is SGHTA, CDR2 FQGNSA. Unmatched junction bases numbered 7, after V lost 5 bases and J lost 6 bases. The CDR3 covers 15 residues. This chain's CDR3 is CASSQTGGEGQPQHF. The DNA for the CDR3 is TGTGCCAGCAGCCAGACAGGGGGCGAAGGTCAGCCCCAGCATTTT.

This clone was seen only a few times. CDR3 DNA: TGTGCCAGCAGCCAACCAGGGGGCGCCAGCACTGAAGCTTTCTTT. It specifies CASSQPGGASTEAFF. The chain is built from TRBV4-2 and TRBJ1-1; 8 nucleotides line up with TRBD1. The CDR3 totals 15 residues. CDR1 is LGHNA, CDR2 YNFKEQ, per germline. V lost 2 bases, J lost 4 bases, and 6 bases stayed unmatched.

This clone was recorded once. At the DNA level, this CDR3 is encoded by other sequences in the same sample as well. This chain uses TRBV11-1 with TRBJ2-7; D not certain. Germline values: CDR1 SGHAT, CDR2 FQDESV (reference sequence). This CDR3 contains 12 residues. The V and J ends lost 5 bases and 1 base respectively, with 6 bases between them. CDR3: CASSPSSYEQYF. DNA of the CDR3: TGTGCCAGCAGCCCTTCGTCCTACGAGCAGTACTTC.

The chain employs TRBV7-2 and TRBJ1-1; 7 bases map to TRBD1. The CDR3 contains 14 residues. J gave up 2 bases and V 5 bases, and 5 bases lay outside the gene matches. Germline lookup yields CDR1 SGHTA and CDR2 FQGNSA. CDR3 DNA sequence: TGTGCCAGCAGCGACCGACAGGGTAACACTGAAGCTTTCTTT. The encoded protein is CASSDRQGNTEAFF.

V and J are TRBV5-1 and TRBJ2-1; the match to TRBD2 covers 11 bases. This CDR3 has 16 residues. The trim removed 0 bases at V and 4 bases at J, leaving 3 bases unmatched. The germline CDR1 and CDR2 sequences are SGHRS and YFSETQ. CDR3 protein: CASSLELAGGYNEQFF. Written as DNA, the CDR3 is TGCGCCAGCAGCTTGGAGCTAGCGGGGGGTTACAATGAGCAGTTCTTC.

Regarding this clone: In the same sample, other DNA sequences code for this CDR3. The chain employs TRBV5-1 and TRBJ2-7, with TRBD1 identical over 9 bases. The CDR3 is 14 amino acids. Per germline, CDR1 SGHRS and CDR2 YFSETQ. Losses at the gene ends were 4 bases for V and 3 bases for J; bases not matched to a gene: 5. The CDR3 region is CASSPGTGRYEQYF. The CDR3 region has the DNA TGCGCCAGCAGCCCCGGGACAGGGCGCTACGAGCAGTACTTC.

Comment on this clone: A much larger clonotype is one base distant, so this may be a read error. The chain is built from TRBV7-9 and TRBJ2-3; 7 bases match TRBD2. J was trimmed by 0 bases and V by 1 base; bases with no gene match: 4. The CDR3 length is 16 residues. Germline CDR1 SEHNR, CDR2 FQNEAQ (reference sequence). The CDR3 loop is CASSLDAGDSTDTQYF. In nucleotides, the CDR3 is TGTGCCAGCAGCTTAGATGCGGGGGATAGCACAGATACGCAGTATTTT.